The entry below gives a single TCR beta chain sequence along with its context. Its specificity is not known. The sample originates from a study of radiotherapy plus CTLA-4 blockade in lung cancer. Study-wide results and limits: Tumor-origin TCR clones grew in blood after radiotherapy plus ipilimumab. Reports state that early shifts in blood T cell clones, with interferon-beta, best predicted response.

The repertoire was sequenced with immunoSEQ multiplex PCR; TCRdb's copy has only in-frame clones and lacks some. In the table there are 130,000 or so clones, about 87% of which are singletons. Germline V CDR1 and CDR2: SGHRS, YFSETQ. This CDR3 spans 17 amino acids. V lost 4 bases, J lost 8 bases, and 17 bases stayed unmatched. The genes are TRBV5-1 and TRBJ2-1; 8 nucleotides agree with TRBD2. This receptor was identified in a human donor with non-small cell lung cancer that progressed on radiotherapy plus ipilimumab. The sequences come from peripheral blood, collected from a patient treated with radiotherapy plus ipilimumab. For the CDR3, the DNA is TGCGCCAGCAGCGCCTCTGCCCTCAGTAGCGGGATGGATGAGCAGTTCTTC. Its translation is CASSASALSSGMDEQFF.